This is a list of T cell receptor beta chains from one sample in a study of blood T cell repertoires in COVID-19. Sequencing used immunoSEQ multiplex PCR; TCRdb keeps in-frame clones, though not all of them. The table shows around 180,000 clones, with approximately 90% occurring only once. Sample: peripheral blood. All receptors derive from a woman in her twenties or thirties with active or convalescent COVID-19. Each CDR3 is given with its conserved first and last residue. The D gene is left open where the match is weak. Not every row has a clone size; where given, it reads once, few, many or a size class.

CDR3aa	CDR3nt	d_gene	abundance	v_gene	len	j_gene
CASSLRSQVGAEAFF	TGTGCCAGCAGCTTGCGGTCACAGGTTGGTGCTGAAGCTTTCTTT	.	.	TRBV5-4	15	TRBJ1-1
CASSGRESTDTQYF	TGTGCCAGCAGCGGGCGGGAGAGCACAGATACGCAGTATTTT	TRBD2	.	TRBV9	14	TRBJ2-3
CASSQGVDPFVAQHF	TGTGCCAGCAGCCAAGGAGTCGATCCGTTCGTGGCCCAGCATTTT	.	.	TRBV4-2	15	TRBJ1-5
CASSDLTTGPNNSPLHF	TGTGCCAGCAGTGATTTAACGACAGGTCCCAATAATTCACCCCTCCACTTT	.	.	TRBV28	17	TRBJ1-6
CASSRDSYSGNTIYF	TGTGCCAGCAGCCGGGACAGCTACTCTGGAAACACCATATATTTT	TRBD1	.	TRBV6-5	15	TRBJ1-3
CASSPVTGGIEAFF	TGTGCCAGCAGTCCAGTAACAGGGGGCATTGAAGCTTTCTTT	TRBD1	.	TRBV5-4	14	TRBJ1-1
CSVVQLVPGTDTQYF	TGCAGCGTTGTTCAACTTGTACCCGGCACAGATACGCAGTATTTT	.	.	TRBV29-1	15	TRBJ2-3
CASSLVGVQETQYF	TGCGCCAGCAGCTTGGTCGGGGTTCAGGAGACCCAGTACTTC	.	once	TRBV5-1	14	TRBJ2-5
CASTKPTRPQHF	TGTGCCAGCACCAAACCCACACGGCCCCAGCATTTT	.	.	TRBV28	12	TRBJ1-5
CASRGTGILGYTF	TGTGCCAGCAGGGGGACAGGAATCCTTGGCTACACCTTC	TRBD1	.	TRBV12-3/TRBV12-4	13	TRBJ1-2
CASSPEAGAGNTIYF	TGTGCCAGCTCACCAGAAGCGGGTGCTGGAAACACCATATATTTT	.	.	TRBV18	15	TRBJ1-3
CASSYKLGRSYNEQFF	TGTGCCAGCAGTTACAAGCTAGGGAGGTCCTACAATGAGCAGTTCTTC	.	.	TRBV6-5	16	TRBJ2-1
CAISELGQGVYGYTF	TGTGCCATCAGTGAGTTGGGACAGGGCGTCTATGGCTACACCTTC	TRBD1	.	TRBV10-3	15	TRBJ1-2
CASSFGSNQPQHF	TGCGCCAGCAGCTTCGGTAGCAATCAGCCCCAGCATTTT	.	.	TRBV5-1	13	TRBJ1-5
CASSQDLEYTGELFF	TGTGCCAGCAGCCAAGATCTGGAGTACACCGGGGAGCTGTTTTTT	.	.	TRBV4-2	15	TRBJ2-2
CASSPHRGSYTEAFF	TGTGCCAGCAGTCCGCACAGGGGTTCGTACACTGAAGCTTTCTTT	TRBD1	.	TRBV27	15	TRBJ1-1
CASSGGWNTEAFF	TGTGCCAGCAGTGGTGGCTGGAACACTGAAGCTTTCTTT	.	.	TRBV2	13	TRBJ1-1
CASSLAGAYTEAFF	TGTGCCAGCAGCTTAGCGGGGGCGTACACTGAAGCTTTCTTT	.	.	TRBV7-9	14	TRBJ1-1
CASSGLAGSMDEQFF	TGCGCCAGCAGCGGTCTAGCCGGGAGTATGGATGAGCAGTTCTTC	.	.	TRBV5-1	15	TRBJ2-1
CASSPRGESYGYTF	TGTGCCAGCTCACCAAGGGGCGAGAGCTATGGCTACACCTTC	.	.	TRBV18	14	TRBJ1-2
CASSPRGPRNEQYF	TGTGCCAGCAGTCCGCGGGGGCCCAGGAACGAGCAGTACTTC	.	.	TRBV27	14	TRBJ2-7
CASSSRQNSYEQYF	TGTGCCAGCAGCTCGAGACAGAACTCCTACGAGCAGTACTTC	.	.	TRBV7-9	14	TRBJ2-7
CASKLAGDSYNEQFF	TGCGCCAGCAAGCTAGCGGGGGACTCCTACAATGAGCAGTTCTTC	TRBD2	.	TRBV10-2	15	TRBJ2-1
CATSQAGSQETQYF	TGTGCCACCAGTCAGGCGGGCAGCCAAGAGACCCAGTACTTC	.	.	TRBV24-1	14	TRBJ2-5
CASSLGGDFNEQFF	TGTGCCAGCAGCTTGGGGGGCGACTTCAATGAGCAGTTCTTC	.	few	TRBV5-8	14	TRBJ2-1
CASSFPRTGRANYGYTF	TGTGCCAGCAGTTTTCCGCGGACAGGGCGAGCTAACTATGGCTACACCTTC	TRBD1	.	TRBV28	17	TRBJ1-2
CASTWGGTGELFF	TGTGCCAGCACCTGGGGAGGCACCGGGGAGCTGTTTTTT	.	once	TRBV3-1/TRBV3-2	13	TRBJ2-2
CASSESGTAGYTF	TGTGCCAGTTCAGAGTCCGGGACAGCAGGCTACACCTTC	TRBD1	once	TRBV19	13	TRBJ1-2
CAWSVGGTLNEQYF	TGTGCCTGGAGTGTCGGGGGAACTCTAAACGAGCAGTACTTC	.	.	TRBV30	14	TRBJ2-7
CAISEGQGYTEAFF	TGTGCCATCAGTGAGGGTCAGGGGTACACTGAAGCTTTCTTT	.	.	TRBV10-3	14	TRBJ1-1
CASSEYQAPYEQYF	TGTGCCAGCAGTGAATATCAAGCACCCTACGAGCAGTACTTC	.	.	TRBV2	14	TRBJ2-7
CASSLPDRTEQFF	TGTGCCAGCAGCTTACCCGACAGGACTGAGCAGTTCTTC	.	.	TRBV7-9	13	TRBJ2-1
CASSPHGTEVDGYTF	TGTGCCAGTAGTCCCCATGGGACAGAGGTAGATGGCTACACCTTC	TRBD1	.	TRBV19	15	TRBJ1-2
CASSQRAGGYGELFF	TGTGCCAGCAGCCAAAGGGCAGGGGGATACGGGGAGCTGTTTTTT	TRBD1	.	TRBV3-1/TRBV3-2	15	TRBJ2-2
CASSSSFQETQYF	TGTGCCAGCAGCTCCTCCTTCCAAGAGACCCAGTACTTC	.	.	TRBV7-2	13	TRBJ2-5
CASSIRLAGGNEQFF	TGTGCCAGTAGTATTCGACTAGCGGGGGGAAATGAGCAGTTCTTC	TRBD2	.	TRBV19	15	TRBJ2-1
CASSGQTGVDYGYTF	TGTGCCAGCAGCGGGCAGACAGGGGTTGACTATGGCTACACCTTC	TRBD1	.	TRBV5-4	15	TRBJ1-2
CATGTSAYNEQFF	TGTGCCACCGGGACTAGCGCCTACAATGAGCAGTTCTTC	TRBD2	few	TRBV12-3/TRBV12-4	13	TRBJ2-1
CASSEIGQGAHTEAFF	TGTGCCAGCAGTGAAATTGGACAGGGGGCGCATACTGAAGCTTTCTTT	TRBD1	.	TRBV25-1	16	TRBJ1-1
CASSYRTDKRAWDIQYF	TGTGCCAGCAGTTACCGAACGGACAAACGAGCCTGGGACATTCAGTACTTC	.	.	TRBV6-8	17	TRBJ2-4
CASSFSTSGEETQYF	TGTGCCAGCAGCTTTAGCACTAGCGGGGAAGAGACCCAGTACTTC	TRBD2	.	TRBV11-2	15	TRBJ2-5
CSASKRGEAYEQYF	TGCAGTGCTAGTAAACGGGGGGAGGCCTACGAGCAGTACTTC	TRBD2	.	TRBV20-1	14	TRBJ2-7
CATSYGNTGELFF	TGTGCCACCAGTTACGGGAACACCGGGGAGCTGTTTTTT	.	.	TRBV24-1	13	TRBJ2-2
CASSRRIENTEAFF	TGTGCCAGCAGCCGTCGCATAGAGAACACTGAAGCTTTCTTT	.	.	TRBV14	14	TRBJ1-1
CSVEGGLNTGELFF	TGCAGCGTTGAAGGTGGGCTGAACACCGGGGAGCTGTTTTTT	.	.	TRBV29-1	14	TRBJ2-2
CASKGQGLGPQPQHF	TGTGCCAGCAAAGGGCAGGGGCTCGGACCTCAGCCCCAGCATTTT	.	.	TRBV28	15	TRBJ1-5
CASSIDWTEGGYTF	TGTGCCAGTAGTATAGACTGGACGGAGGGAGGCTACACCTTC	.	.	TRBV19	14	TRBJ1-2
CASSEFSGNEQFF	TGTGCCAGCAGTGAGTTTAGTGGCAATGAGCAGTTCTTC	.	.	TRBV2	13	TRBJ2-1
CASSPGQGADGSNQPQHF	TGTGCCAGCAGCCCCGGACAGGGGGCTGATGGTAGCAATCAGCCCCAGCATTTT	TRBD1	.	TRBV11-3	18	TRBJ1-5
CAWSVIGNTIYF	TGTGCCTGGAGTGTTATCGGAAACACCATATATTTT	.	.	TRBV30	12	TRBJ1-3
CASRTQGIGQPQHF	TGTGCCAGCAGAACTCAGGGAATTGGGCAGCCCCAGCATTTT	.	few	TRBV2	14	TRBJ1-5
CASSYTRDRGDNEQFF	TGTGCCAGCAGTTACACCCGGGACAGGGGGGACAATGAGCAGTTCTTC	TRBD1	.	TRBV6-5	16	TRBJ2-1
CASSPGASNQPQHF	TGTGCCAGCTCACCAGGAGCTAGCAATCAGCCCCAGCATTTT	.	.	TRBV18	14	TRBJ1-5